One and the same sample provided the 22 T cell receptor beta chains below, sequenced in a study of cytomegalovirus exposure and HLA in healthy donors. A multiplex PCR was run with 60 Vbeta primers and 13 Jbeta primers. The protocol was immunoSEQ multiplex PCR, while the TCRdb copy is restricted to in-frame clones and leaves out a portion. Of about 120,000 clones detected, 63% appear once; the ten largest clones hold less than 12%. The sequencing input was PBMCs. These receptors were taken from a man aged 40-55 years in good health and CMV-seropositive.

J is TRBJ2-1 and V is TRBV27; 13 bases line up with TRBD2. From germline, CDR1 is MNHEY and CDR2 SMNVEV (reference sequence). V shed 8 bases, J shed 7 bases, and the junction held 8 bases outside the gene matches. The CDR3 sequence is 15 residues long. CDR3 sequence (DNA): TGTGCCAGCTCTTTACTAGCGGGGGGGGTGAATGAGCAGTTCTTC. This translates into CASSLLAGGVNEQFF.

This clone was seen a handful of times. The CDR3 DNA reads TGTGCCAGCAGCTTGTTTGGCGGAACAGATACGCAGTATTTT. Its translation: CASSLFGGTDTQYF. The V and J genes are TRBV5-4 and TRBJ2-3; D unclear. V was trimmed by 1 base and J by 3 bases, leaving 9 bases between them. Germline V gives CDR1 SGHNT, CDR2 YYREEE (reference sequence). This CDR3 has 14 amino acids.

The V and J genes are TRBV2 and TRBJ2-7, with 11 bases identical to TRBD2. Germline CDR1 reads SNHLY; CDR2 reads FYNNEI. The CDR3 spans 23 residues. Germline trimming cut 3 bases from V and 5 bases from J; bases unmatched to any gene: 30. The CDR3 DNA reads TGTGCCAGCAGTGATCACTCCCCATCTGCACGGGACAAAACTAGCGGGAGCAGCCACGAGCAGTACTTC. It translates to CASSDHSPSARDKTSGSSHEQYF.

The gene calls are TRBV7-2 and TRBJ1-1; D remains unclear. Deletions cut 3 bases from V and 5 bases from J, with 7 bases between. CDR1 SGHTA and CDR2 FQGNSA come from the germline V gene. The CDR3 runs 12 residues. DNA of the CDR3: TGTGCCAGCAGCTTCCGAGAGACTGAAGCTTTCTTT. Translating it yields CASSFRETEAFF.

DNA of the CDR3: TGTGCCAGCAGCGCCGGGACTAGGGCGGGGGATACGCAGTATTTT. This codes for CASSAGTRAGDTQYF. The chain couples TRBV5-8 to TRBJ2-3; the match to TRBD2 covers 8 bases. Trimming took 4 bases from V and 6 from J; bases not matched to a gene: 10. This CDR3 has 15 amino acids. Germline-derived CDR1 and CDR2 are SGHTS and YDEGEE.

The chain couples TRBV14 to TRBJ2-7, with D perhaps TRBD1 (5 bases). V gave up 2 bases and J gave up 4 bases, with 18 bases separating them. The CDR3 is 16 amino acids. The germline V gene encodes CDR1 SGHDN and CDR2 FVKESK. The DNA of the CDR3 is TGTGCCAGCAGCCAAAAGGCAGGGTTCCCCAAATACGAGCAGTACTTC. Protein: CASSQKAGFPKYEQYF.

The chain employs TRBV19 and TRBJ2-5, with D perhaps TRBD2 (5 bases). CDR1 and CDR2 from the germline V gene are LNHDA and SQIVND (reference sequence). The CDR3 has 15 residues. Trimming shortened V by 6 bases and J by 0 bases, and 14 bases separated the two germline ends. DNA for the CDR3: TGTGCCAGTAGCAGACCCGGGGTGGACCAAGAGACCCAGTACTTC. It translates to CASSRPGVDQETQYF.

The chain joins TRBV28 to TRBJ2-3; TRBD2 aligns across 8 bases. The germline V gene encodes CDR1 MDHEN and CDR2 SYDVKM. V trimming: 7 bases; J trimming: 4 bases; junction bases outside the gene matches: 10. The CDR3 totals 15 residues. CDR3 sequence reads: CASKTAGVVPDTQYF. CDR3 sequence (DNA): TGTGCCAGCAAAACAGCGGGAGTAGTCCCAGATACGCAGTATTTT.

This clone was picked up a small number of times. V usage is TRBV27 and J usage is TRBJ2-1; possibly TRBD2 for D (7 bases). Looked up from germline, CDR1 is MNHEY and CDR2 is SMNVEV (reference sequence). CDR3 length: 18 amino acids. V was trimmed by 1 base and J by 5 bases, leaving 21 bases between them. The CDR3 spells CASSLFAAGDYGDNEQFF. The CDR3 DNA reads TGTGCCAGCAGTTTATTTGCCGCAGGGGACTACGGGGACAATGAGCAGTTCTTC.

The chain couples TRBV5-8 to TRBJ2-1; D call uncertain. V was cut by 3 bases and J by 4 bases, with 11 bases left in between. The CDR3 is 14 residues long. The germline V gene encodes CDR1 SGHTS and CDR2 YDEGEE. The CDR3 region is CASSSLWAYNEQFF. In DNA, the CDR3 is TGTGCCAGCAGCTCCCTGTGGGCATACAATGAGCAGTTCTTC.

The chain links TRBV28 to TRBJ2-1; maybe TRBD2 (6 bases). The CDR3 totals 14 residues. CDR1 MDHEN and CDR2 SYDVKM come from the germline V gene. V lost 6 bases and J lost 8, with 17 bases in between. The CDR3 sequence is CASRVLGGAHEQFF. The CDR3 region has the DNA TGTGCCAGCAGGGTCCTCGGAGGGGCCCATGAGCAGTTCTTC.

This clone was seen more than once but under ten times. J is TRBJ2-5 and V is TRBV27; no definite D call. The DNA end is a closer match to TRBJ2-7, so the J assignment may be wrong. The CDR3 is made up of 14 amino acids. The germline CDR1 and CDR2 sequences are MNHEY and SMNVEV (reference sequence). CDR3 nucleotides: TGTGCCAGCAGTCCGACCTGGGCCTCCTACGAGCAGTACTTC. Amino acids: CASSPTWASYEQYF.

This rearrangement joins TRBV28 to TRBJ2-2; weak D call: TRBD1 (6 bases). The V and J ends lost 6 bases and 6 bases respectively, with 8 bases between them. Germline CDR1 is MDHEN and CDR2 is SYDVKM. The CDR3 extends over 12 amino acids. The CDR3 here is CASRQGSGELFF. DNA of the CDR3: TGTGCCAGCAGACAGGGCTCCGGGGAGCTGTTTTTT.

The rearrangement joins TRBV7-9 to TRBJ1-2; a possible D gene is TRBD1 (5 bases). CDR1 and CDR2 from the germline V gene are SEHNR and FQNEAQ (reference sequence). Trimming removed 1 base at V and 6 bases at J, with 9 bases between. There are 13 residues in the CDR3. CDR3 sequence: CASSLGAGDGYTF. The DNA of the CDR3 is TGTGCCAGCAGCTTAGGGGCGGGGGATGGCTACACCTTC.

The CDR3 DNA sequence: TGTGCCAGCGAAAGGGGGCTAGGCAATCAGCCCCAGCATTTT. Translated, it gives CASERGLGNQPQHF. V gene TRBV6-1 combines with J gene TRBJ1-5; 7 bases align to TRBD1. V shed 8 bases, J shed 2 bases, and the junction held 6 bases outside the gene matches. In germline, CDR1 is MNHNS, CDR2 SASEGT. The CDR3 extends over 14 amino acids.

This chain joins TRBV2 and TRBJ2-5; 7 nucleotides line up with TRBD1. Germline-derived CDR1 and CDR2 are SNHLY and FYNNEI. The junction had 7 bases not matched to a gene; V was cut back by 7 bases and J by 2 bases. This CDR3 has 14 residues. The DNA of the CDR3 is TGTGCCAGCACCGAGACAGGGCGGCAAGAGACCCAGTACTTC. Translation gives CASTETGRQETQYF.

The genes are TRBV7-3 and TRBJ2-1, with 9 bases lining up with TRBD1. Germline CDR1 SGHTA, CDR2 FQGTGA. This CDR3 contains 13 residues. After removal of 5 bases from V and 7 bases from J, the junction contained 3 bases not matched to a gene. This CDR3 is CASSRDRENEQFF. As DNA, the CDR3 is TGTGCCAGCAGCCGGGACAGGGAGAATGAGCAGTTCTTC.

The rearrangement joins TRBV28 to TRBJ2-2; TRBD2 aligns across 7 bases. J lost 5 bases, V lost 5 bases, and 20 bases had no gene match. CDR3 length: 19 amino acids. From germline, CDR1 is MDHEN and CDR2 SYDVKM. CDR3 sequence reads: CASSPSATPTAGGTGELFF. CDR3 sequence (DNA): TGTGCCAGCAGTCCTAGCGCCACCCCGACAGCCGGGGGGACCGGGGAGCTGTTTTTT.

The chain carries TRBV7-3 and TRBJ2-2, with TRBD2 matching 7 bases. The V gene end was trimmed by 4 bases and the J gene end by 1 base; junction bases not matched to a gene: 3. Germline V gene lookup returns CDR1 SGHTA and CDR2 FQGTGA. CDR3 length equals 15 residues. The CDR3 bases are TGTGCCAGCAGCTCGGGGGGACGGAACACCGGGGAGCTGTTTTTT. This gives the protein CASSSGGRNTGELFF. The variable domain in full, completed from reference TRBV7-3 and TRBJ2-2, reads GAGVSQTPSNKVTEKGKYVELRCDPISGHTALYWYRQSLGQGPEFLIYFQGTGAADDSGLPNDRFFAVRPEGSVSTLKIQRTERGDSAVYLCASSSGGRNTGELFFGEGSRLTVL.

The genes are TRBV7-3 and TRBJ2-2; D gene ambiguous. The CDR3 consists of 14 residues. V was shortened by 2 bases and J by 6 bases, with 10 bases between the two germline ends. The germline V gene encodes CDR1 SGHTA and CDR2 FQGTGA. CDR3 coding DNA: TGTGCCAGCAGCTTATTCAGCGCGGCCGGGGAGCTGTTTTTT. This sequence encodes CASSLFSAAGELFF.

V and J are TRBV25-1 and TRBJ1-2, with 9 bases that match TRBD1. Trimming at V came to 1 base and at J to 4 bases, leaving 10 bases not matched to a gene. This CDR3 is built from 17 residues. Germline V gene sequence: CDR1 MGHDK, CDR2 SYGVNS. The CDR3 bases are TGTGCCAGCAGTGAATTCATCCAGGACAGGGGAGGCTATGGCTACACCTTC. Protein: CASSEFIQDRGGYGYTF.

This rearrangement joins TRBV28 to TRBJ1-4, with TRBD1 matching over 8 bases. The CDR3 contains 14 residues. Germline V gives CDR1 MDHEN, CDR2 SYDVKM. The CDR3 is CATIGGQGNEKLFF. The CDR3 DNA reads TGTGCTACGATTGGCGGACAGGGAAATGAAAAACTGTTTTTT.